Sequencing of this T cell receptor (beta chain) was carried out in a study of blood T cell repertoires in COVID-19. The method was immunoSEQ multiplex PCR; TCRdb's version includes in-frame clones alone and lacks a portion of them. The sample consists of around 240,000 clones, about 83% of them appearing once. This CDR3 region has 15 residues. Germline V gene sequence: CDR1 WSHSY, CDR2 SAAADI. Trimming removed 2 bases from V and 1 base from J; junction bases left unmatched: 4. The chain joins TRBV10-2 to TRBJ1-2; 7 bases agree with TRBD1. The sequence came from a woman aged 50 to 65 with acute or convalescent COVID-19. Sequenced: peripheral blood. CDR3 nucleotides: TGCGCCAGCAGTGAGAATTACAGGGGTAACTATGGCTACACCTTC. It encodes CASSENYRGNYGYTF.